This TCR beta chain originates from a study of cytomegalovirus exposure and HLA in healthy donors. Overall study: In an earlier analysis, 95 million to 140 million unique TCR beta sequences were found from some 180 million T cells.

Note on this clone: The target antigen is unknown.

Study results and limitations: Segments of the TCR beta V type were, in most cases, productive about 87% or about 30% of the time in an earlier analysis.

The PCR had 60 Vbeta and 13 Jbeta primers. The assay was immunoSEQ multiplex PCR, and TCRdb's table has in-frame clones only and misses some. The sample shows over 150,000 clones, 85% of them seen only once. V lost 4 bases to trimming and J lost 0 bases, with 12 bases between them. The CDR3 is made up of 15 amino acids. Germline CDR1 MRHNA, CDR2 SNTAGT. The chain couples TRBV6-4 to TRBJ1-2; D perhaps matches TRBD1 (6 bases). The material sequenced was PBMCs. The TCR comes from a man aged 25-40 years in good health and CMV-seropositive. CDR3 region: CASSAQQGSNYGYTF. CDR3 DNA sequence: TGTGCCAGCAGTGCCCAACAGGGATCTAACTATGGCTACACCTTC.